A single sample is the source of the 17 T cell receptor beta chains below, sequenced in a study of CD8+CD57+ T cells in acquired aplastic anemia. Researchers used genomic DNA as the template to profile TCR beta VDJ and CDR3. MiXCR was run by TCRdb on the reads, yielding one entry per CDR3 protein. In the table there are 200,000 to 300,000 distinct CDR3 sequences, approximately 50% of which are singletons. Patients sequenced had flow cytometry evidence of CD8+CD57+ cell expansion. Source material: sorted CD4+, CD8+, or CD8+CD57+ T cells (not recorded which) from PBMCs. The origin of the receptors is a human donor with aplastic anemia.

A word on this clonotype: One junction end disagrees with the germline gene, perhaps due to a read error. The V and J genes are TRBV10-3 and TRBJ2-1; possibly TRBD2 for D (5 bases). This CDR3 is built from 11 residues. Per germline, CDR1 ENHRY and CDR2 SYGVKD. The chain's CDR3 is CAISAGNGQFF. CDR3 nucleotide sequence: TGTGCCATCAGTGCGGGAAATGGGCAGTTCTTC.

The rearrangement uses TRBV20-1 and TRBJ2-7; 11 nucleotides agree with TRBD1. This CDR3 region has 12 residues. CDR1 and CDR2 from the germline V gene are DFQATT and SNEGSKA (reference sequence). CDR3 sequence: CSVGTGGHEQYF. The CDR3 DNA follows: TGCAGCGTAGGGACAGGGGGACACGAGCAGTACTTC.

Ten or more counts support this clonotype. The chain carries TRBV20-1 and TRBJ1-1, with 7 bases fitting TRBD1. V lost 3 bases, J lost 11 bases, and 9 bases stayed unmatched. The CDR3 covers 12 residues. Germline loops: CDR1 DFQATT, CDR2 SNEGSKA (reference sequence). CDR3 bases: TGCAGTGCTAGCCTACGGACAGGTCCGGCTTTCTTT. Its protein product is CSASLRTGPAFF.

This clonotype was detected ten times or more. V gene TRBV20-1 combines with J gene TRBJ2-7, with 8 bases aligning to TRBD1. This CDR3 contains 15 residues. From germline, CDR1 is DFQATT and CDR2 SNEGSKA (reference sequence). V shed 0 bases and J 3 bases; nucleotides not matched to a gene: 7. In DNA form, the CDR3 reads TGCAGTGCTAGAGATCATTGGACAGGGAGCTACGAGCAGTACTTC. Protein product: CSARDHWTGSYEQYF.

This clonotype has at least ten counts. The rearrangement links TRBV7-9 to TRBJ1-1; TRBD1 matches at 9 bases. CDR1 and CDR2 from the germline V gene are SEHNR and FQNEAQ (reference sequence). The CDR3 has 17 amino acids. J gave up 6 bases and V 4 bases, and 15 bases lay outside the gene matches. This CDR3 is CASSYGTRDREGAEAFF. Here the CDR3 DNA reads TGTGCCAGCAGCTACGGTACACGGGACAGGGAAGGCGCTGAAGCTTTCTTT.

This rearrangement joins TRBV25-1 to TRBJ2-5, with D hard to call. Trimming left V 2 bases short and J 2 bases short, with 12 bases between. Germline V gene sequence: CDR1 MGHDK, CDR2 SYGVNS. CDR3 length: 15 residues. The CDR3 region is CASSEVGRLQETQYF. As DNA, the CDR3 is TGTGCCAGCAGTGAAGTGGGTCGGCTACAAGAGACCCAGTACTTC.

There are a few counts of this clonotype. V and J are TRBV27 and TRBJ1-1; D remains ambiguous. The CDR3 runs to 13 residues. CDR1 and CDR2 from the germline V gene are MNHEY and SMNVEV (reference sequence). Trimming took 5 bases from V and 11 from J, leaving 18 bases between them. The CDR3 nucleotides read TGTGCCAGCAGTGACCAGACAAGTCTGAGCGCTTTCTTT. Protein product: CASSDQTSLSAFF.

The V call is TRBV5-5, the J call TRBJ2-3; 7 bases map to TRBD1. The CDR3 spans 14 residues. Unmatched junction bases numbered 8, after V lost 4 bases and J lost 6 bases. Per the germline V gene, CDR1 is SGHKS and CDR2 is YYEKEE (reference sequence). This chain's CDR3 is CASSRDSSPDTQYF. Here the CDR3 DNA reads TGTGCCAGCAGCCGGGACAGTTCGCCCGATACGCAGTATTTT.

Note on this clonotype: A much larger clone lies a single base off, so this may be a read error. V and J are TRBV7-9 and TRBJ2-2; D remains unclear. Per the germline V gene, CDR1 is SEHNR and CDR2 is FQNEAQ (reference sequence). The CDR3 totals 14 residues. Trimming took off 2 bases at V and 4 bases at J, with 8 bases between the two ends. Here the CDR3 DNA reads TGTGCCAGCAGCTTACTAGTTACCACCGGGGAGCTGTTTTTT. Residues: CASSLLVTTGELFF.

This clonotype appeared a few times. The CDR3 sequence is CASTPPRRPKNEQFF. CDR3 in DNA: TGTGCCAGCACCCCTCCCAGACGGCCTAAAAATGAGCAGTTCTTC. The V and J genes are TRBV12-3 or TRBV12-4 and TRBJ2-1, with D unclear. V lost 7 bases to trimming and J lost 7 bases, with 20 bases between them. The CDR3 consists of 15 residues.

As concerns this clonotype: A much bigger clone sits one base away, suggesting this may be a read error. The rearrangement uses TRBV7-2 and TRBJ2-7; 11 bases line up with TRBD2. Germline assignment: CDR1 SGHTA and CDR2 FQGNSA. The CDR3 contains 15 residues. CDR3 coding DNA: TGCGCCAGCAGCCCCCCGACTAGCGGGGTTTCCGAGCAGTACTTC. It specifies CASSPPTSGVSEQYF.

The chain joins TRBV13 to TRBJ1-3; D remains ambiguous. Germline CDR1 is PRHDT and CDR2 is FYEKMQ (reference sequence). The V gene lost 6 bases and the J gene lost 0 bases, with 15 bases spanning the gap. The CDR3 sequence is 16 residues long. This CDR3 is CASSEALGFSGNTIYF. The CDR3 DNA sequence: TGTGCCAGCAGTGAAGCCCTGGGGTTCTCTGGAAACACCATATATTTT.

The chain links TRBV25-1 to TRBJ2-1; the match to TRBD1 covers 8 bases. The trim removed 6 bases at V and 2 bases at J, leaving 3 bases unmatched. CDR3 length: 14 amino acids. From germline, CDR1 is MGHDK and CDR2 SYGVNS. The CDR3 bases are TGTGCCAGCAGGTCGGGACAGGCCTACAATGAGCAGTTCTTC. The encoded protein is CASRSGQAYNEQFF.

The table lists this clonotype with a count of one. The V and J genes are TRBV20-1 and TRBJ2-7; D remains ambiguous. The CDR3 sequence is 11 residues long. Germline CDR1 DFQATT, CDR2 SNEGSKA (reference sequence). The CDR3 loop reads CSSSSGYEQYF. CDR3 nucleotides: TGCAGCTCCTCGTCGGGTTACGAGCAGTACTTC.

The sample holds one count of this clonotype. The V gene is TRBV10-3, the J gene TRBJ1-6; weak D call: TRBD1 (5 bases). The V gene's germline CDR1 is ENHRY and CDR2 SYGVKD. Trimming left V 10 bases short and J 5 bases short, with 12 bases between. This CDR3 spans 13 amino acids. As DNA, the CDR3 is TGTGCCACGAAGGCCAGGGATAATTCACCCCTCCACTTT. Amino acid sequence: CATKARDNSPLHF.

This chain uses TRBV7-9 with TRBJ1-6; D is perhaps TRBD1 (6 bases). V lost 7 bases to trimming and J lost 1 base, with 11 bases between them. CDR1 is SEHNR, CDR2 FQNEAQ, per germline (reference sequence). CDR3 size: 15 residues. The CDR3 region has the DNA TGTGCCAGCATCCCACAGGGATCCTATAATTCACCCCTCCACTTT. Its translation is CASIPQGSYNSPLHF. The full variable domain, with the rest looked up from reference TRBV7-9 and TRBJ1-6, is DTGVSQNPRHKITKRGQNVTFRCDPISEHNRLYWYRQTLGQGPEFLTYFQNEAQLEKSRLLSDRFSAERPKGSFSTLEIQRTEQGDSAMYLCASIPQGSYNSPLHFGNGTRLTVT.

In this sample, this clonotype turned up a few times. The chain links TRBV7-9 to TRBJ1-2; a possible D gene is TRBD1 (5 bases). CDR3 size: 12 residues. With 7 bases removed from V and 7 bases from J, the gap between germline ends came to 13 bases. Germline V gene sequence: CDR1 SEHNR, CDR2 FQNEAQ (reference sequence). The CDR3 DNA reads as TGTGCCAGCACCTACGGGGGTTTTGGCTACACCTTC. As protein: CASTYGGFGYTF. The full variable domain, its missing parts supplied by reference TRBV7-9 and TRBJ1-2, is DTGVSQNPRHKITKRGQNVTFRCDPISEHNRLYWYRQTLGQGPEFLTYFQNEAQLEKSRLLSDRFSAERPKGSFSTLEIQRTEQGDSAMYLCASTYGGFGYTFGSGTRLTVV.